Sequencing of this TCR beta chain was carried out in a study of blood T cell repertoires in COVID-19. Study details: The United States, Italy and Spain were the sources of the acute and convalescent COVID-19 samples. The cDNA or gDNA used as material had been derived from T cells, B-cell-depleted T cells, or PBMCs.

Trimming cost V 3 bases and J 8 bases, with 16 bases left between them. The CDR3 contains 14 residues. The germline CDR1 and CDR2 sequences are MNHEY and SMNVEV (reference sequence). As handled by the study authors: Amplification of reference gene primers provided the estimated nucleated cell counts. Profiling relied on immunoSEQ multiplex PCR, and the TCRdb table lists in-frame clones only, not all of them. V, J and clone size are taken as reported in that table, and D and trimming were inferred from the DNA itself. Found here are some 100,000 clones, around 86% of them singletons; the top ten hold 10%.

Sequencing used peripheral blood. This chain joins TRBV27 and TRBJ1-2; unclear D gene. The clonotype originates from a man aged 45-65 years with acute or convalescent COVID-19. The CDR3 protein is CASSFNPLTGGYTF. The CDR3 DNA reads TGTGCCAGCAGTTTTAATCCCCTAACGGGAGGCTACACCTTC.